The 9 T cell receptor beta chains listed next were all sequenced from one sample in a study of shared T cell receptors in the human thymus. The data were produced by immunoSEQ multiplex PCR, yet TCRdb's version contains in-frame clones alone and is incomplete. The data hold 650,000 to 950,000 clones, with 70% to 90% observed a single time. The same data also contributed to another study, on human thymus T cells.

The sequencing sample was made of thymocytes. Receptor source: a girl under three years old with a congenital heart defect.

The chain has TRBV29-1 and TRBJ2-1; D gene uncertain. The CDR3 is 14 amino acids. CDR1 SQVTM and CDR2 ANQGSEA come from the germline V gene. Trimming cost V 2 bases and J 6 bases, with 14 bases left between them. DNA of the CDR3: TGCAGCGTTGAAACGCGGTCCCTCGCCAATGAGCAGTTCTTC. Residues: CSVETRSLANEQFF.

The chain is built from TRBV5-1 and TRBJ1-2; 9 nucleotides match TRBD1. The trim removed 1 base at V and 7 bases at J, leaving 5 bases unmatched. Germline V CDR1 and CDR2: SGHRS, YFSETQ. The CDR3 spans 14 residues. CDR3 DNA sequence: TGCGCCAGCAGCTTGTTTCCGACAGGGGGTGGCTACACCTTC. Translation: CASSLFPTGGGYTF.

This sequence joins TRBV7-2 and TRBJ2-1; TRBD2 matches 8 bases. Germline CDR1 SGHTA, CDR2 FQGNSA. Unmatched junction bases numbered 7, after V lost 0 bases and J lost 6 bases. The CDR3 spans 16 residues. CDR3 amino acids: CASSLAGLAGLNEQFF. The CDR3 DNA reads as TGTGCCAGCAGCTTAGCGGGGCTAGCGGGCCTCAATGAGCAGTTCTTC.

In its sample, this clone was seen a few times. The rearrangement links TRBV5-1 to TRBJ1-2; 7 nucleotides line up with TRBD1. CDR3 length equals 14 residues. J was trimmed by 2 bases and V by 2 bases; bases with no gene match: 3. Germline CDR1 is SGHRS and CDR2 is YFSETQ. The CDR3 DNA follows: TGCGCCAGCAGCTTACGGGGACAGAACTATGGCTACACCTTC. Translated, it gives CASSLRGQNYGYTF. Variable domain in full (rest from reference TRBV5-1 and TRBJ1-2): KAGVTQTPRYLIKTRGQQVTLSCSPISGHRSVSWYQQTPGQGLQFLFEYFSETQRNKGNFPGRFSGRQFSNSRSEMNVSTLELGDSALYLCASSLRGQNYGYTFGSGTRLTVV.

The chain carries TRBV6-1 and TRBJ1-2, with TRBD1 as a possible D gene (6 bases). Germline V gene sequence: CDR1 MNHNS, CDR2 SASEGT. CDR3 length: 15 residues. CDR3 sequence (DNA): TGTGATACGCGTCTAAGGGGGGGCGAGGTCTACGGCTACACCTTC. It codes for CDTRLRGGEVYGYTF.

J is TRBJ1-2 and V is TRBV5-6; perhaps TRBD1 as D (5 bases). The CDR3 length is 14 residues. The V and J ends lost 2 bases and 7 bases respectively, with 15 bases between them. Germline assignment: CDR1 SGHDT and CDR2 YYEEEE. The chain's CDR3 is CASSFADIFFGYTF. The CDR3 DNA follows: TGTGCCAGCAGCTTTGCGGACATCTTCTTTGGCTACACCTTC.

V usage is TRBV4-1 and J usage is TRBJ2-3; TRBD2 agrees at 11 bases. Germline CDR1 MGHRA, CDR2 YSYEKL. CDR3 length equals 16 residues. V lost 3 bases, J lost 5 bases, and 7 bases stayed unmatched. CDR3 sequence reads: CASSHQLAGERDTQYF. The CDR3 nucleotides read TGCGCCAGCAGCCACCAACTAGCGGGGGAAAGAGATACGCAGTATTTT.

The chain links TRBV14 to TRBJ1-6; 8 bases match TRBD1. CDR1 is SGHDN, CDR2 FVKESK, per germline. The V segment lost 1 base and the J segment 6 bases; nucleotides outside the gene matches: 5. The CDR3 is 16 amino acids. This chain's CDR3 is CASSQARDRFNSPLHF. The CDR3 nucleotides read TGTGCCAGCAGCCAAGCCCGGGACAGGTTTAATTCACCCCTCCACTTT. The variable domain in full, with the rest retrieved from reference TRBV14 and TRBJ1-6, is EAGVTQFPSHSVIEKGQTVTLRCDPISGHDNLYWYRRVMGKEIKFLLHFVKESKQDESGMPNNRFLAERTGGTYSTLKVQPAELEDSGVYFCASSQARDRFNSPLHFGNGTRLTVT.

The chain joins TRBV2 to TRBJ1-2; D is possibly TRBD1 (5 bases). The V and J ends lost 10 bases and 2 bases respectively, with 14 bases between them. CDR1 and CDR2 from the germline V gene are SNHLY and FYNNEI. This CDR3 spans 13 amino acids. The CDR3: CATRGTGNYGYTF. CDR3 bases: TGTGCCACCCGGGGGACCGGGAACTATGGCTACACCTTC. Supplemented by reference TRBV2 and TRBJ1-2, the full variable domain reads EPEVTQTPSHQVTQMGQEVILRCVPISNHLYFYWYRQILGQKVEFLVSFYNNEISEKSEIFDDQFSVERPDGSNFTLKIRSTKLEDSAMYFCATRGTGNYGYTFGSGTRLTVV.